Only a few counts were recorded for the clone carrying this T cell receptor beta chain. The junction shows a germline mismatch at one end, possibly a read error. Newly diagnosed hyperthyroidism patients aged 18 to 65 years had disease lasting under 2 months. Orbital computed tomography, thyroid ultrasound, serum thyroxine and TRAb, and clinical symptoms together informed the diagnoses. Researchers took RNA transcripts and amplified the TCR beta CDR3 regions from them. The HTBI primer set drove a first-round RT-PCR of the TCR CDR3. A single record per CDR3 protein comes from TCRdb applying MiXCR to the multiplex PCR reads. The sample includes under 800,000 distinct CDR3 sequences, 14% of them seen just once. The data stem from a study of T cells in Graves' hyperthyroidism and ophthalmopathy. Turning to the study itself: Peripheral blood samples were taken at initial diagnosis, prior to any treatment.

This TCR was sampled from a woman aged 18-30 years with Graves' hyperthyroidism. Sequenced sample: blood.

CDR3 amino acids: CASSYGLNAGELFF. As DNA, the CDR3 is TGTGCCAGCAGTTACGGTCTGAACGCCGGGGAGCTGTTTTTT. This sequence joins TRBV6-5 and TRBJ2-2; no clear D gene. Germline V lookup: CDR1 MNHEY, CDR2 SVGAGI. The CDR3 extends over 14 amino acids.